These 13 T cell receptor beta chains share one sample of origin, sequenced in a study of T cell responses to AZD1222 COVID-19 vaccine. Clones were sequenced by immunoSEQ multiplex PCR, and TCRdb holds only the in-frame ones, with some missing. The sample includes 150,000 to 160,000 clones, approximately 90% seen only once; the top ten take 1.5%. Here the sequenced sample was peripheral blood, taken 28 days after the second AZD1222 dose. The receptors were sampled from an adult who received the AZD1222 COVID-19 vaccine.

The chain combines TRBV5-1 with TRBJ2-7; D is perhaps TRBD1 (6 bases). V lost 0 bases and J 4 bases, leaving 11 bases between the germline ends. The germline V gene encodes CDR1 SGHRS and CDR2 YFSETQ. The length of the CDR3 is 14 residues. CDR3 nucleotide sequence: TGCGCCAGCAGCTTGGACAGGGAGAGTTACGAGCAGTACTTC. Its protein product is CASSLDRESYEQYF.

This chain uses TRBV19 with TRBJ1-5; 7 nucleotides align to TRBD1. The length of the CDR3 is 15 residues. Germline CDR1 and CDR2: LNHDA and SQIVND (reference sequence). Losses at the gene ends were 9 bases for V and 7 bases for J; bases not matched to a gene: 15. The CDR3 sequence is CASAKITGVQQPQHF. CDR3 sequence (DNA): TGTGCCAGCGCAAAGATTACAGGGGTTCAGCAGCCCCAGCATTTT.

CDR3 sequence reads: CASSPRGRGQTEAFF. The CDR3 nucleotides read TGTGCCAGCAGTCCAAGGGGGAGGGGACAGACTGAAGCTTTCTTT. V gene TRBV28 combines with J gene TRBJ1-1, with TRBD1 matching over 7 bases. The ends lost 5 bases at V and 5 bases at J; junction bases unmatched: 11. Per the germline V gene, CDR1 is MDHEN and CDR2 is SYDVKM. This CDR3 is built from 15 residues.

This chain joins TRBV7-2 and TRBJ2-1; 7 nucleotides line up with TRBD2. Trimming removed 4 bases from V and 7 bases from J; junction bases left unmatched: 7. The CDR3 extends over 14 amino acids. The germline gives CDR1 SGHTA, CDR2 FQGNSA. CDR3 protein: CASSYWRERNEQFF. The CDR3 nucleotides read TGTGCCAGCAGCTACTGGCGGGAGCGAAATGAGCAGTTCTTC. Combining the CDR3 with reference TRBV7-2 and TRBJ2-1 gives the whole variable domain GAGVSQSPSNKVTEKGKDVELRCDPISGHTALYWYRQSLGQGLEFLIYFQGNSAPDKSGLPSDRFSAERTGGSVSTLTIQRTQQEDSAVYLCASSYWRERNEQFFGPGTRLTVL.

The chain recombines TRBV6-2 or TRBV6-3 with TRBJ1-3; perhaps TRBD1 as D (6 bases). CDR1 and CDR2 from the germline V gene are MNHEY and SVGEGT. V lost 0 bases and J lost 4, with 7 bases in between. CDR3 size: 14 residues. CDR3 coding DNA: TGTGCCAGCAGTTACTCCGGGACAGGAAACACCATATATTTT. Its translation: CASSYSGTGNTIYF.

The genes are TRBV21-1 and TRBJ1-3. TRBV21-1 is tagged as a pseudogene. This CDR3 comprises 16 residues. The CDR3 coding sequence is TGTGCCAGCAGCAAACAATCTAGCCTTTGGAGGGACACCATATATTTT. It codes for CASSKQSSLWRDTIYF.

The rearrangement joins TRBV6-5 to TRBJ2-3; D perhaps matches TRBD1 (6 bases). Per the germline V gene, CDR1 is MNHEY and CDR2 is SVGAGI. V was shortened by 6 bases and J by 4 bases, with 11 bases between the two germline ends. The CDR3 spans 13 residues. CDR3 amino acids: CASRLQGPDTQYF. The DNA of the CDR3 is TGTGCCAGCAGGTTGCAGGGGCCAGATACGCAGTATTTT.

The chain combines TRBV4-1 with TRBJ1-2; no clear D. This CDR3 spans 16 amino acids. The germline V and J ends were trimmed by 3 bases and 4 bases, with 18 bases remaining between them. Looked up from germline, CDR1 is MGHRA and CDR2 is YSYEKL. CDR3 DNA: TGCGCCAGCAGCCAGGCAAGTGCCAGCCTTACCTATGGCTACACCTTC. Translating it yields CASSQASASLTYGYTF.

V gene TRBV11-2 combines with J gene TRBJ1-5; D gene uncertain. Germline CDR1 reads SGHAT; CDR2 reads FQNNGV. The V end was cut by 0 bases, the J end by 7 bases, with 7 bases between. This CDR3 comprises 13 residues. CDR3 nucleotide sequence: TGTGCCAGCAGCTTAGATCCATGGCAGCCCCAGCATTTT. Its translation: CASSLDPWQPQHF.

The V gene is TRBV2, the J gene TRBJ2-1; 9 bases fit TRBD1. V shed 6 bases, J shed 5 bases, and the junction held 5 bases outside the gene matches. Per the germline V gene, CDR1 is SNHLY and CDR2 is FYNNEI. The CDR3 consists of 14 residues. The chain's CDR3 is CASRGTGKDNEQFF. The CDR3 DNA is TGTGCCAGCAGAGGGACAGGGAAGGACAATGAGCAGTTCTTC.

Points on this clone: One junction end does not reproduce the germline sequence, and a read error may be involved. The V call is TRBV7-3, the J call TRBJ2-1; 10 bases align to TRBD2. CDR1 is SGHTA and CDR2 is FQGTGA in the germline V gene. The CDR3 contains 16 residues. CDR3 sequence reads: CAGSLLAGGRYNEQFF. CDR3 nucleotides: TGTGCCGGCAGCTTATTAGCGGGAGGCCGCTACAATGAGCAGTTCTTC.

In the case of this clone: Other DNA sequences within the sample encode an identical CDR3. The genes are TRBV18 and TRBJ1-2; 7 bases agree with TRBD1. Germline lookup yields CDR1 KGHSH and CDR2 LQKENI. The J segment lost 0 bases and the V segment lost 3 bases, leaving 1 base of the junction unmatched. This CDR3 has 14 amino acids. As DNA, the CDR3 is TGTGCCAGCTCACCTACAGGGGCTAACTATGGCTACACCTTC. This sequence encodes CASSPTGANYGYTF.

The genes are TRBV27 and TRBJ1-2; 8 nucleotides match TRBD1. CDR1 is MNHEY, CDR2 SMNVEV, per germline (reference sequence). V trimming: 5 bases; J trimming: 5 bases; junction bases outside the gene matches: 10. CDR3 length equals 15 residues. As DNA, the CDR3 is TGTGCCAGCAGTGCGACGACAGGGGTGATGTATGGCTACACCTTC. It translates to CASSATTGVMYGYTF.